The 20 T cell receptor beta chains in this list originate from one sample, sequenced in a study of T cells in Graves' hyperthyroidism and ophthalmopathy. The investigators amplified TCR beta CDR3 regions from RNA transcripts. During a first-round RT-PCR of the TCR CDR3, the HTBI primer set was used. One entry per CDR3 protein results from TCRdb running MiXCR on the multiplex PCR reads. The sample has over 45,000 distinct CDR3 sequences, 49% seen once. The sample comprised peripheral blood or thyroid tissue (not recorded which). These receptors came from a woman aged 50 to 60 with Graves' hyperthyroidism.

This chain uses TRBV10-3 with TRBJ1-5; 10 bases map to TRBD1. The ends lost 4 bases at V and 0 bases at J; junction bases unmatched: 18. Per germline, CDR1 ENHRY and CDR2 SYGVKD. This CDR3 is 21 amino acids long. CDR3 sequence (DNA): TGTGCCATCAGTGCTAGGATGAGGACAGGGGGGTTCGCTTATAGCAATCAGCCCCAGCATTTT. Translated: CAISARMRTGGFAYSNQPQHF.

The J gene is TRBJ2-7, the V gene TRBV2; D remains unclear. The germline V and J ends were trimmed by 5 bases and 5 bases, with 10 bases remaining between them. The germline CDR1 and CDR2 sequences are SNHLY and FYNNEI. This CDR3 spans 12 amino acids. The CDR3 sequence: CASSLLGHEQYF. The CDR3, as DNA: TGTGCCAGCAGTCTACTGGGCCACGAGCAGTACTTC.

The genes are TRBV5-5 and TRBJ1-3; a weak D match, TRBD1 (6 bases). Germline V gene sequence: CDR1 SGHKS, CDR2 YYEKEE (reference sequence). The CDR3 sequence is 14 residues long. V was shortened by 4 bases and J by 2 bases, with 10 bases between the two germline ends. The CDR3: CASSTTGPGNTIYF. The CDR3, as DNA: TGTGCCAGCAGCACCACAGGGCCTGGAAACACCATATATTTT.

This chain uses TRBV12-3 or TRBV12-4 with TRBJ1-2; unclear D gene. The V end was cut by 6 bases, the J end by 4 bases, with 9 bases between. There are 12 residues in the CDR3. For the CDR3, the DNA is TGTGCCAGCAGCGGCGACGGCTATGGCTACACCTTC. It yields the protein CASSGDGYGYTF.

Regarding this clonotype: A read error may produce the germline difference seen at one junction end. This chain's CDR3 is CGAIAGTSGRPYEQYF. CDR3 in DNA: TGCGGTGCTATTGCCGGGACTAGCGGGAGGCCCTACGAGCAGTATTTC. This rearrangement joins TRBV20-1 to TRBJ2-7; the match to TRBD2 covers 15 bases. The CDR3 contains 16 residues. In germline, CDR1 is DFQATT, CDR2 SNEGSKA (reference sequence).

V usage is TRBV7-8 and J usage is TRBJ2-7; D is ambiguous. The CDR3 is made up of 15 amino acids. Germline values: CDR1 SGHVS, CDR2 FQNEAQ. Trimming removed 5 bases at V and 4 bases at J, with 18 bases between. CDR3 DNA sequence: TGTGCCAGCAGCCCGTTAGGACCAGGATCTTACGAGCAGTACTTC. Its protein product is CASSPLGPGSYEQYF.

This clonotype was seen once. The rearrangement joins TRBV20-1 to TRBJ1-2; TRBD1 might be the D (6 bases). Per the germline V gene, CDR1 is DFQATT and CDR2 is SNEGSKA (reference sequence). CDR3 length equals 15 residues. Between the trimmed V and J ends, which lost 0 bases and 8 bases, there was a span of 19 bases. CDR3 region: CSARELATDSLGYTF. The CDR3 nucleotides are TGCAGTGCTAGAGAACTAGCCACGGACAGTTTGGGCTACACCTTC.

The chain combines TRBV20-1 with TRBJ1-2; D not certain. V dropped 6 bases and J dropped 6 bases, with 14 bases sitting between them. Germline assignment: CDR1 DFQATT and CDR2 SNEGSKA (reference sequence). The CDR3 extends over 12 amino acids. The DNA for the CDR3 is TGCAGTGCCTACCGCGGGGAGGATGGCTACACCTTC. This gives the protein CSAYRGEDGYTF.

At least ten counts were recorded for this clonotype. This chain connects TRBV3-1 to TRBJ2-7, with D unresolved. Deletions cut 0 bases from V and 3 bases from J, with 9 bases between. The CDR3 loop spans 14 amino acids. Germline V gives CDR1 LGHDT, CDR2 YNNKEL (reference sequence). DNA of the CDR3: TGTGCCAGCAGCCAAGATAATCGTGGCTACGAGCAGTACTTC. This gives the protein CASSQDNRGYEQYF.

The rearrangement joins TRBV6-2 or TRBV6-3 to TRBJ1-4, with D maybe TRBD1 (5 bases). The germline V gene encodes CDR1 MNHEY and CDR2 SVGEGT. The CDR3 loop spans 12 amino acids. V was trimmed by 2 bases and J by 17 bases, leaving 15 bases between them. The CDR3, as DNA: TGTGCCAGCAGTTACGGACGGGACCTTCTATTTTTT. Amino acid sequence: CASSYGRDLLFF.

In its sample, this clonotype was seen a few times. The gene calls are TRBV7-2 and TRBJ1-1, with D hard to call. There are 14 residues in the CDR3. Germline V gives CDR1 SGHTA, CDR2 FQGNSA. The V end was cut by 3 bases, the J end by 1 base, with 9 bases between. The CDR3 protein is CASSFGPTNTEAFF. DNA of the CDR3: TGTGCCAGCAGCTTCGGACCGACGAACACTGAAGCTTTCTTT.

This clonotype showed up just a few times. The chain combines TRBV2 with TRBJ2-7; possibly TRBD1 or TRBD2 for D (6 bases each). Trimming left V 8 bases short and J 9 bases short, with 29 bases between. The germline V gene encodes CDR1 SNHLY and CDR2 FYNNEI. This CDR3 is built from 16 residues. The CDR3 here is CASSPDGGPPPMGQYF. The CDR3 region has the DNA TGTGCCAGCTCACCCGATGGGGGGCCCCCTCCTATGGGGCAGTACTTC.

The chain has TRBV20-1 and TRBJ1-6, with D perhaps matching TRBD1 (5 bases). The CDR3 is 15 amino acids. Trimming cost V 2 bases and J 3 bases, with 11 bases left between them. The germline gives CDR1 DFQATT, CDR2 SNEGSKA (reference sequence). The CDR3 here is CSARLTGRYNSPLHF. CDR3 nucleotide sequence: TGCAGTGCTAGATTAACAGGCCGCTATAATTCACCCCTCCACTTT.

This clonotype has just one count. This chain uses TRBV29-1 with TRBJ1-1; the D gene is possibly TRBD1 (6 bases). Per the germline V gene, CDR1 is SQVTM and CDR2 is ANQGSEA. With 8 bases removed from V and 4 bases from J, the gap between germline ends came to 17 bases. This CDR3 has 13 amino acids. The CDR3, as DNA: TGCAGCTCACGACAGGCCCGGGGCACTGAAGCTTTCTTT. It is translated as CSSRQARGTEAFF. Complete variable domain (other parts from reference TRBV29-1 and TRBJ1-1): SAVISQKPSRDICQRGTSLTIQCQVDSQVTMMFWYRQQPGQSLTLIATANQGSEATYESGFVIDKFPISRPNLTFSTLTVSNMSPEDSSIYLCSSRQARGTEAFFGQGTRLTVV.

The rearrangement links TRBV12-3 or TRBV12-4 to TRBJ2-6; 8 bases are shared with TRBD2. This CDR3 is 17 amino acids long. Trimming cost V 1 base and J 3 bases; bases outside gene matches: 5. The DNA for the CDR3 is TGTGCCAGCAGTTTAGGGGGCGGGGGGCGTGGGGCCAACGTCCTGACTTTC. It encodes CASSLGGGGRGANVLTF.

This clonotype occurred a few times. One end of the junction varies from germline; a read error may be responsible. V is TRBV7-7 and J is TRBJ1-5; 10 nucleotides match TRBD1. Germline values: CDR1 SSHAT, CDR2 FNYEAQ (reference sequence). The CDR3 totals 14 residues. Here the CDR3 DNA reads TGTGCTAGCAGCCCAGGGACAGGGGAACAGACCCAGCATTTT. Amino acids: CASSPGTGEQTQHF.

The DNA for the CDR3 is TGTGCCAGAGCCCCGGACAGGGGAGACACTGAAGCTTTCTTT. Encoded protein: CARAPDRGDTEAFF. The rearrangement uses TRBV19 and TRBJ1-1; 9 bases align to TRBD1. This CDR3 is built from 14 residues. The V and J ends lost 9 bases and 3 bases, in that order; junction bases with no gene match: 8. Germline CDR1 and CDR2: LNHDA and SQIVND (reference sequence).

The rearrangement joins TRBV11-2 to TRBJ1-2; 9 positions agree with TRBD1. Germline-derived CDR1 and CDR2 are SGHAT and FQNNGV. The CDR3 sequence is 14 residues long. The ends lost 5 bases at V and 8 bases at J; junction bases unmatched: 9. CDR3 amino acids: CASSLRTGVKGYTF. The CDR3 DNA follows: TGTGCCAGCAGCCTCCGGACAGGGGTCAAAGGCTACACCTTC.

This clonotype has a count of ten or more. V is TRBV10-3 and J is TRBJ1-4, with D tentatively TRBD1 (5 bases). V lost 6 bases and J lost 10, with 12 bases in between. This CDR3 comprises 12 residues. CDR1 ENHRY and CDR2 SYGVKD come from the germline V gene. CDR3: CAIRSQGGKLFF. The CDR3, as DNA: TGTGCCATCAGGTCGCAGGGCGGAAAACTGTTTTTT.

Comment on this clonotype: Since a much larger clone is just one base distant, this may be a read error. The CDR3 bases are TGTGCCAGCACCCCGAATCCTACCCATGGCTACACCTTC. It translates to CASTPNPTHGYTF. The chain is built from TRBV7-6 and TRBJ1-2, with D hard to call. Trimming shortened V by 7 bases and J by 6 bases, and 15 bases separated the two germline ends. The CDR3 extends over 13 amino acids. CDR1 SGHVS and CDR2 FNYEAQ come from the germline V gene.